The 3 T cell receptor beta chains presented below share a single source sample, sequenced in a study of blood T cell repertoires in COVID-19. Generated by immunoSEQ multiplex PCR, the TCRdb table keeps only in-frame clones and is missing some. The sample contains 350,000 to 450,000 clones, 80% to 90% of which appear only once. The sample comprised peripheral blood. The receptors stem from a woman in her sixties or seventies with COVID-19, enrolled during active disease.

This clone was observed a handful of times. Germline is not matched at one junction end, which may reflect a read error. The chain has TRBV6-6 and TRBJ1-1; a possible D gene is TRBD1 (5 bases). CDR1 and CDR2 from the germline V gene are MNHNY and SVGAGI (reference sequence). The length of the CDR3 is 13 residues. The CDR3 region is CASNYQGNTEAFF. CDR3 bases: TGTGCCAGCAATTACCAGGGGAACACTGAAGCTTTCTTT.

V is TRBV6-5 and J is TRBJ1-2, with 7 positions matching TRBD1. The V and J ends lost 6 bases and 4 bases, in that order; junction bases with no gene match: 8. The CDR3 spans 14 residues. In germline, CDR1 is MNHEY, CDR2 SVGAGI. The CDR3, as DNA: TGTGCCAGCAGGCTCAAACAGGGGACCTATGGCTACACCTTC. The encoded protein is CASRLKQGTYGYTF.

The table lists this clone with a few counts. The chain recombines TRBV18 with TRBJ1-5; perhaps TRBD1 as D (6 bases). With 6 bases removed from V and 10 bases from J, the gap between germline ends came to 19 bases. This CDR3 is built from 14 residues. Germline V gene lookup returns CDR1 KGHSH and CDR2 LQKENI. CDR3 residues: CASSQTGPPGPQHF. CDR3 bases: TGTGCCAGCTCGCAGACAGGCCCCCCGGGCCCCCAGCATTTT.